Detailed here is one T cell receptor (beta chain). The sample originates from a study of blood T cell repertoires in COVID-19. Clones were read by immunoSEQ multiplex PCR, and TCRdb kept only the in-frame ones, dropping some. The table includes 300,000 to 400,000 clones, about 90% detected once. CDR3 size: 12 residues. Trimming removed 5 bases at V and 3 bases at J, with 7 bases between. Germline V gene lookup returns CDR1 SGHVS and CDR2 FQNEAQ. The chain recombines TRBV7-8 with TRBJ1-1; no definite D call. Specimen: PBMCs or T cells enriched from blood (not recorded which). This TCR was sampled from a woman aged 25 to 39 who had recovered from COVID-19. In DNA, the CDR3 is TGTGCCAGCAGCCCCCAGTACACTGAAGCTTTCTTT. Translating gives CASSPQYTEAFF.